This is a list of T cell receptor beta chains from one sample in a study of shared clonotypes between healthy human individuals. Profiling relied on immunoSEQ multiplex PCR, and the TCRdb table lists in-frame clones only, not all of them. The repertoire holds about 1.1 million clones, with approximately 78% as singletons. Sample: memory CD4+ T cells from PBMCs. The receptor set was obtained from a man younger than 35 in good health. Some clones in this sample may be carry-over from other donors' samples. The CDR3 runs from the conserved cysteine through the conserved F or W. The order of the fields is V gene, J gene, clone size, D gene, CDR3 DNA, CDR3 protein. The D gene is left open where the match is weak. Where a row states a size, it is once, few, many or the class of an expanded clone; other rows omit it.

TRBV28	TRBJ2-1	.	TRBD1	TGTGCCAGCAGTTTGCTTAGCTTACAGGGGCCCTCCTACAATGAGCAGTTCTTC	CASSLLSLQGPSYNEQFF
TRBV5-4	TRBJ2-7	.	TRBD1	TGTGCCAGCAGCTTTTGGGACAGGGGCGCGTCCGAGCAGTACTTC	CASSFWDRGASEQYF
TRBV9	TRBJ2-3	once	.	TGTGCCAGCAGCGGCGGCCCGGACACCTTCACAGATACGCAGTATTTT	CASSGGPDTFTDTQYF
TRBV18	TRBJ2-1	.	TRBD2	TGTGCCAGCTCACCACCCGGCGGGAGGGCCCTCAATGAGCAGTTCTTC	CASSPPGGRALNEQFF
TRBV9	TRBJ1-3	many	.	TGTGCCAGCAGCTTCACCGGGACACAGGGAGACACCATATATTTT	CASSFTGTQGDTIYF
TRBV4-1	TRBJ2-7	.	.	TGCGCCAGCAGCCAAGCGATCGGAGGGGCCTACGAGCAGTACTTC	CASSQAIGGAYEQYF
TRBV5-8	TRBJ2-7	.	.	TGTGCCAGCAGCTTGGTGCCCATCTCCGAGCAGTACTTC	CASSLVPISEQYF
TRBV5-1	TRBJ2-7	.	TRBD2	TGCGCCAGCAGCTCGGGGGGGTCTAGCGCCGGCTACGAGCAGTACTTC	CASSSGGSSAGYEQYF
TRBV12-2	TRBJ2-7	.	.	TGTGCAAGTCGCTTAGGAACCCGGGACGAGCAGTACTTC	CASRLGTRDEQYF
TRBV5-8	TRBJ1-3	once	.	TGTGCCAGCAGAATCAAAAACGTCTTCTCTGGAAACACCATATATTTT	CASRIKNVFSGNTIYF
TRBV19	TRBJ1-2	.	.	TGTGCCAGTAGTAGACTCCAGGGGTCGTCTAGCTATGGCTACACCTTC	CASSRLQGSSSYGYTF
TRBV29-1	TRBJ2-7	once	TRBD2	TGCAGCGTTGCCCGACTAGCGGAATCCTACGAGCAGTACTTC	CSVARLAESYEQYF
TRBV7-2	TRBJ2-2	.	TRBD2	TGTGCCAGCAGTCGGGTTTTGGGCGGGAGAGGTACCGGGGAGCTGTTTTTT	CASSRVLGGRGTGELFF
TRBV28	TRBJ2-7	.	TRBD2	TGTGCCAGCCATGCCGCTTCTGGGGCTAGCGGGCCCCGGGGAAACTACGAGCAGTACTTC	CASHAASGASGPRGNYEQYF
TRBV9	TRBJ1-1	.	.	TGTGCCAGCAGCCCCCTTGAGGGCGGTCGTGGTGAAGCTTTCTTT	CASSPLEGGRGEAFF
TRBV27	TRBJ2-5	once	.	TGTGCCAGCAGTTTTTTGGGCAGGGGTGAGACCCAGTACTTC	CASSFLGRGETQYF
TRBV11-2	TRBJ2-7	.	.	TGTGCCAGCAGCACCCGGGGCGGTTCGAACTACGAGCAGTACTTC	CASSTRGGSNYEQYF
TRBV19	TRBJ1-4	few	.	TGTGCCAGTAAGGGCAGTTCCCCAACTAATGAAAAACTGTTTTTT	CASKGSSPTNEKLFF
TRBV6-1	TRBJ1-5	.	TRBD1	TGTGCCAGCCTAGGACAGGGGGGGGGTCAGCCCCAGCATTTT	CASLGQGGGQPQHF
TRBV19	TRBJ1-2	.	.	TGTGCCAGTAGTATTAGAGCACAGACTGGCTACACCTTC	CASSIRAQTGYTF
TRBV6-1	TRBJ2-4	.	TRBD1	TGTGCCAGCAGTAGTAGGGGGCGCGACATTCAGTACTTC	CASSSRGRDIQYF
TRBV14	TRBJ2-1	.	TRBD1	TGTGCCAGCAGTCAACTGGGACAGGGAGGCAATGAGCAGTTCTTC	CASSQLGQGGNEQFF
TRBV5-1	TRBJ1-1	.	.	TGCGCCACCGCGTGGGGGACGGCGAACACTGAAGCTTTCTTT	CATAWGTANTEAFF
TRBV29-1	TRBJ2-7	.	TRBD1	TGCAGCGTTGAAGGACAGGGGGCGAGTGACGAGCAGTACTTC	CSVEGQGASDEQYF
TRBV28	TRBJ2-7	.	.	TGTGCCAGCAGTTCACATGAGCCGGGCCGAAAATACGAGCAGTACTTC	CASSSHEPGRKYEQYF
TRBV5-1	TRBJ2-2	.	TRBD2	TGCGCCAGCAGCCTAATGACCAGACCGTCCTCTCCTAGCGGGAACCTGGGTGACACCGGGGAGCTGTTTTTT	CASSLMTRPSSPSGNLGDTGELFF
TRBV11-2	TRBJ2-3	few	TRBD2	TGTGCCAGCAGCCGCCGGACTAGCGGGAGGCGCAGCACAGATACGCAGTATTTT	CASSRRTSGRRSTDTQYF
TRBV7-2	TRBJ2-2	few	.	TGTGCCAGCATCCGACAGACACTCACCGGGGAGCTGTTTTTT	CASIRQTLTGELFF
TRBV7-8	TRBJ2-3	few	.	TGTGCCAGCAGCTTAGGTCGACTACCCGATACGCAGTATTTT	CASSLGRLPDTQYF
TRBV5-1	TRBJ1-5	.	.	TGCGCCAGCAGCTTGGGGGATCCGGGACTCCTGAATCAGCCCCAGCATTTT	CASSLGDPGLLNQPQHF
TRBV21-1	TRBJ2-1	.	.	TGTGCCAGCAGCACGGCCATCGCTAGCCCAAGCTCCTACAATGAGCAGTTCTTC	CASSTAIASPSSYNEQFF
TRBV29-1	TRBJ2-7	.	TRBD1	TGCAGCGCGAGGGGACAGCTAGACTACGAGCAGTACTTC	CSARGQLDYEQYF
TRBV19	TRBJ2-2	.	TRBD1	TGTGCCAGTATCCCGGGACAGACAAACACCGGGGAGCTGTTTTTT	CASIPGQTNTGELFF